This TCR gamma chain appears in the sequencing data of a study of intestinal T cells in coeliac disease (dated by TCRdb to 2018 to 2021). Turning to the overall study: In the TRG cohort, the mean age of coeliac patients was around 17 years compared with approximately 50 years for controls, so the coeliac patients were much younger than the controls. The TCR-delta (TRD) cohort comprised duodenal biopsies from approximately eleven coeliac disease patients and approximately eleven non-coeliac controls. Duodenal biopsies from under 35 coeliac disease patients and 21 non-coeliac controls made up a second, larger TCR-gamma (TRG) cohort.

Genomic DNA was extracted with the QIAamp DNA FFPE tissue kit from ten 5-um FFPE scrolls per case. Fully anonymised formalin-fixed paraffin-embedded duodenal biopsies surplus to diagnostic needs were used to test TCR repertoire-based classification of coeliac disease. Findings and caveats that apply to the study as a whole: FFPE-derived DNA was found to be relatively degraded, and loss of a proportion of TCR sequences in each sample was likely caused by this degradation. Of some 54 biopsies, approximately 51 (approximately 94%) were correctly classified by TRG clustering, and a leave-one-out accuracy of around 87% was reported. Repeated CDR3 amino acid sequences could not be distinguished from PCR duplicates in the analysis. A significant age difference was observed between coeliac and control groups, although significant classification was not yielded by an age-split analysis. In training, clustering based on TRD kmers put every one of the 22 biopsies in the right class, and the leave-one-out accuracy was reported as 91%.

To prepare the library, multiplex PCR was applied. The sequencer listed for this sample is Ion Torrent PGM. The LymphoTrack kit, which has primers carrying Illumina adapters, was used to amplify TRG repertoires from 200 ng of biopsy DNA. TRG amplicons were cleaned up with AMPure XP beads, measured on a 2100 Bioanalyzer, and combined in equimolar amounts. An Ion PGM instrument was used to sequence the TRG libraries. The original pipeline was this. FastX removed reads in which more than 10% of nucleotides fell below the per-patient third-quartile quality score. IMGT/HighV-QUEST was used to align the reads, assigning V, D and J genes, identifying CDR3 regions and assessing functionality. Sequences were converted to amino acids, and every sequence predicted to be non-functional was removed. The CDR3s were broken into kmers both with and without positional annotation, PCA was run on the kmer frequencies, and the samples were clustered using every one of the 1023 combinations of PCs 1-10. Leave-one-out cross-validation was used to validate the classification, with parameters re-optimised on the remaining samples in each round. Shannon diversity was calculated using the vegan R package from repeated random subsamples equal to the lowest read count. Clone calls in TCRdb were regenerated from the public reads with CATT, after which identical DNA sequences shared one row. The V and J calls follow TCRdb's processing rather than the paper's. The sample includes some 970 gamma-chain clones, with 50% to 70% observed a single time. Of the sample, about 12% is held by the ten largest clones.

To note about this clone: Its antigen is currently not known. The sample holds no much larger clone one base away, and base qualities are not on file.

The sample was a duodenal biopsy. This receptor was obtained from a human donor with celiac disease.

The CDR3 here reads CATWDGLICEETLSGLLRVYKKLF. The nucleotide sequence is given as TGTGCCACCTGGGACGGGCTTATATGCGAGGAAACTCTGTCGGGGCTACTGAGGGTTTATAAGAAACTCTTT. This receptor chain uses TRGV2 and TRGJ1 or TRGJ2. Here V drops 0 bases and J drops 6 bases, and the junction holds 38 bases not matched to any gene. CDR1 and CDR2, per the germline V gene, are EGSNGY and YDSYNSKV. Counted from cysteine to phenylalanine, this CDR3 has 24 amino acids. The read is trimmed to its CDR3 DNA, 72 bases read in frame from base 1.